These T cell receptor beta chains were read from a single sample in a study of blood T cell repertoires in COVID-19. Assay: immunoSEQ multiplex PCR; the TCRdb copy retains only in-frame clones and omits some. The sample yields 60,000 to 70,000 clones, around 93% seen once. Material: peripheral blood. These receptors all come from a human donor in a cohort sampled during active COVID-19. CDR3s include the opening cysteine and the closing phenylalanine or tryptophan. D genes are given only for firm matches. Size values are once, few and many counts, or a class for expanded clones, and some rows have none.

cdr3_length j_call clone_size v_call d_call cdr3_aa cdr3_nt
15 TRBJ1-1 NA TRBV9 NA CASSVEERRGSEAFF TGTGCCAGCAGCGTAGAAGAGCGCCGGGGGTCTGAAGCTTTCTTT
17 TRBJ2-1 NA TRBV9 TRBD1 CASSVLGGGQGGNEQFF TGTGCCAGCAGCGTACTAGGAGGGGGACAGGGAGGCAATGAGCAGTTCTTC
14 TRBJ2-7 NA TRBV5-6 NA CASSLGASDYEQYF TGTGCCAGCAGCTTGGGTGCTAGCGACTACGAGCAGTACTTC
14 TRBJ2-7 NA TRBV5-4 NA CASSLESSSYEQYF TGTGCCAGCAGCTTGGAATCGAGCTCCTACGAGCAGTACTTC
14 TRBJ2-2 NA TRBV11-3 TRBD2 CATQGLADTGELFF TGTGCCACCCAGGGACTAGCGGACACCGGGGAGCTGTTTTTT
16 TRBJ2-5 NA TRBV5-1 TRBD2 CASRIWERGAQETQYF TGCGCCAGCAGGATTTGGGAGCGGGGGGCTCAAGAGACCCAGTACTTC
16 TRBJ2-1 once TRBV15 TRBD2 CATSRDRAGVYNEQFF TGTGCCACCAGCAGAGATCGTGCGGGAGTCTACAATGAGCAGTTCTTC
13 TRBJ1-1 NA TRBV12-3/TRBV12-4 NA CASSGQLNTEAFF TGTGCCAGCAGCGGACAGCTGAACACTGAAGCTTTCTTT
12 TRBJ1-3 NA TRBV14 NA CASSLTGNTIYF TGTGCCAGCAGCCTTACTGGAAACACCATATATTTT
15 TRBJ2-1 once TRBV30 TRBD2 CAWSVGLAGNTEQFF TGTGCCTGGAGTGTGGGACTAGCGGGAAACACTGAGCAGTTCTTC
16 TRBJ1-1 NA TRBV5-1 NA CASQSIPGSMNTEAFF TGCGCCAGCCAATCTATCCCGGGATCCATGAACACTGAAGCTTTCTTT
16 TRBJ1-1 NA TRBV15 NA CATSREGKGVNTEAFF TGTGCCACCAGCAGAGAAGGAAAGGGGGTGAACACTGAAGCTTTCTTT
12 TRBJ1-2 NA TRBV2 NA CASSARGDGYTF TGTGCCAGCAGCGCCAGGGGAGATGGCTACACCTTC
10 TRBJ1-1 few TRBV20-1 NA CSALYRVAFF TGCAGTGCTCTATATCGGGTAGCTTTCTTT
16 TRBJ2-1 NA TRBV6-6 TRBD2 CASSYDVSGGYNERFF TGTGCCAGCAGTTATGACGTTAGCGGGGGCTACAATGAGCGGTTCTTC
13 TRBJ2-2 NA TRBV28 NA CAIGTLYTRELFF TGTGCCATCGGGACTCTCTACACCAGGGAGCTGTTTTTT
14 TRBJ2-1 NA TRBV18 NA CASSPLAGTNEQFF TGTGCCAGCTCACCATTGGCGGGTACCAATGAGCAGTTCTTC
14 TRBJ2-7 NA TRBV7-2 TRBD1 CASTPGGQTYEQYF TGTGCCAGCACCCCTGGGGGACAGACCTACGAGCAGTACTTC
11 TRBJ1-1 NA TRBV2 NA CASSVERDAFF TGTGCCAGCAGTGTTGAGAGGGATGCTTTCTTT
13 TRBJ2-2 few TRBV5-1 TRBD1 CASSQGATGELFF TGCGCCAGCAGCCAGGGGGCGACCGGGGAGCTGTTTTTT
15 TRBJ1-4 once TRBV19 NA CASSPMGGRNEKLFF TGTGCCAGTAGTCCCATGGGGGGGAGGAATGAAAAACTGTTTTTT
14 TRBJ1-6 NA TRBV3-1/TRBV3-2 NA CASSHQDRNSPLHF TGTGCCAGCAGCCATCAAGACAGAAATTCACCCCTCCACTTT
16 TRBJ1-1 NA TRBV15 NA CATSRDTVAQGTEAFF TGTGCCACCAGCAGAGATACGGTAGCCCAGGGGACTGAAGCTTTCTTT
18 TRBJ2-2 NA TRBV6-2/TRBV6-3 TRBD2 CASSPSLGRGGNTGELFF TGTGCCAGCAGCCCCAGCCTGGGGAGGGGAGGGAACACCGGGGAGCTGTTTTTT
16 TRBJ2-7 NA TRBV4-3 NA CASSQDLPSAVYEQYF TGCGCCAGCAGCCAAGATCTCCCTAGCGCGGTATACGAGCAGTACTTC
14 TRBJ2-7 NA TRBV7-2 NA CASSFLRSSYEQYF TGTGCCAGCAGCTTCCTGCGTAGCTCCTACGAGCAGTACTTC